This paragraph reports one T cell receptor beta chain. The data belong to a study of OX40 agonist ivuxolimab in advanced cancers. Germline V gene sequence: CDR1 SQVTM, CDR2 ANQGSEA. The length of the CDR3 is 14 residues. V was trimmed by 6 bases and J by 0 bases, leaving 14 bases between them. Only in-frame clones appear in the TCRdb table, and some are missing; sequencing was by immunoSEQ multiplex PCR. The sample lists around 78,000 clones, roughly 84% occurring once. The sample was CD4+ or CD8+ T cells sorted from blood, taken in a trial of the OX40 agonist ivuxolimab. The sequence came from an adult with an advanced solid tumor such as melanoma, head and neck, liver or kidney cancer. This sequence joins TRBV29-1 and TRBJ1-1; unclear D gene. CDR3 sequence: CSVQGRTLNTEAFF. CDR3 coding DNA: TGCAGCGTACAAGGTAGGACTCTGAACACTGAAGCTTTCTTT.